Below, 16 T cell receptor beta chains from the same sample are listed, as sequenced in a study of T cell responses to AZD1222 COVID-19 vaccine. Repertoires were generated with immunoSEQ multiplex PCR, while TCRdb's copy carries only in-frame clones and drops some. Altogether 86,000 or so clones are present, under 95% being singletons, with the ten largest covering approximately 3%. The sample consisted of peripheral blood, taken on day 0 of AZD1222 vaccination. The origin of the receptors is an adult in good health.

The rearrangement joins TRBV25-1 to TRBJ2-2; 7 bases agree with TRBD2. The CDR3 consists of 15 residues. CDR1 is MGHDK and CDR2 is SYGVNS in the germline V gene. J gave up 0 bases and V 4 bases, and 2 bases lay outside the gene matches. The CDR3 reads CASSVSGSNTGELFF. For the CDR3, the DNA is TGTGCCAGCAGTGTTAGCGGGTCGAACACCGGGGAGCTGTTTTTT.

The chain carries TRBV5-1 and TRBJ1-1; D call uncertain. The CDR3 runs to 13 residues. The germline V gene has CDR1 SGHRS and CDR2 YFSETQ. Trimming pared 0 bases from V and 5 bases from J, leaving 8 bases between. CDR3 nucleotides: TGCGCCAGCAGCTTGGTCGCTGGGACTGAAGCTTTCTTT. Amino acids: CASSLVAGTEAFF.

The chain combines TRBV7-9 with TRBJ1-6; a weak D match, TRBD1 (5 bases). Germline assignment: CDR1 SEHNR and CDR2 FQNEAQ (reference sequence). V lost 1 base to trimming and J lost 8 bases, with 9 bases between them. This CDR3 contains 14 residues. The CDR3 DNA is TGTGCCAGCAGCTTAGGCAGGGCGGATTCACCCCTCCACTTT. Translated, it gives CASSLGRADSPLHF.

This clone showed up just once. The chain carries TRBV29-1 and TRBJ2-1; 11 positions agree with TRBD2. The germline CDR1 and CDR2 sequences are SQVTM and ANQGSEA. With 4 bases clipped from V and 4 bases from J, the junction kept 3 bases outside the gene matches. The CDR3 extends over 14 amino acids. CDR3 bases: TGCAGCGTTGCCCTAGCGGGGGGTTACAATGAGCAGTTCTTC. Its translation: CSVALAGGYNEQFF.

The gene calls are TRBV5-1 and TRBJ2-3; 9 bases are shared with TRBD2. V was pared by 0 bases and J by 6 bases, with 8 bases of the junction left unmatched. Germline CDR1 SGHRS, CDR2 YFSETQ. The CDR3 extends over 16 amino acids. CDR3 in DNA: TGCGCCAGCAGCTTGGTGCCTAGCGGGAAGGGGGATACGCAGTATTTT. This encodes CASSLVPSGKGDTQYF.

The chain uses TRBV7-8 and TRBJ1-1; 7 bases are shared with TRBD1. This CDR3 region has 14 residues. V shed 5 bases and J 1 base; nucleotides not matched to a gene: 4. CDR1 is SGHVS, CDR2 FQNEAQ, per germline. The DNA for the CDR3 is TGTGCCAGCAGCCCACGACAGGGGAACACTGAAGCTTTCTTT. Translation gives CASSPRQGNTEAFF.

V is TRBV28 and J is TRBJ1-4; D gene uncertain. Trimming removed 7 bases at V and 5 bases at J, with 14 bases between. The CDR3 runs 14 residues. Germline V gene lookup returns CDR1 MDHEN and CDR2 SYDVKM. The CDR3 DNA reads as TGTGCCAGCACCTCCGGACCGACGAATGAAAAACTGTTTTTT. Translation gives CASTSGPTNEKLFF.

This clone showed up just once. V gene TRBV28 combines with J gene TRBJ2-7; D gene uncertain. V lost 2 bases, J lost 3 bases, and 11 bases lay in between. This CDR3 contains 14 residues. The V gene's germline CDR1 is MDHEN and CDR2 SYDVKM. As DNA, the CDR3 is TGTGCCAGCAGTTTAGGTTCAGTCGACTACGAGCAGTACTTC. Amino acid sequence: CASSLGSVDYEQYF.

The gene calls are TRBV18 and TRBJ2-1, with D possibly matching TRBD1 (6 bases). This CDR3 spans 13 amino acids. Per germline, CDR1 KGHSH and CDR2 LQKENI. V lost 6 bases and J lost 4, with 10 bases in between. CDR3 coding DNA: TGTGCCAGCTCCCTGGACAGATACAATGAGCAGTTCTTC. Its protein product is CASSLDRYNEQFF.

The rearrangement joins TRBV19 to TRBJ2-2, with 8 bases that match TRBD2. Germline V lookup: CDR1 LNHDA, CDR2 SQIVND (reference sequence). J lost 7 bases, V lost 3 bases, and 4 bases had no gene match. The CDR3 loop spans 14 amino acids. The CDR3 spells CASSIVLAGGELFF. In DNA form, the CDR3 reads TGTGCCAGTAGTATTGTCCTAGCGGGCGGGGAGCTGTTTTTT. Looking up the rest from reference TRBV19 and TRBJ2-2 gives the full variable domain: DGGITQSPKYLFRKEGQNVTLSCEQNLNHDAMYWYRQDPGQGLRLIYYSQIVNDFQKGDIAEGYSVSREKKESFPLTVTSAQKNPTAFYLCASSIVLAGGELFFGEGSRLTVL.

The chain uses TRBV2 and TRBJ2-5; D gene ambiguous. The length of the CDR3 is 13 residues. Trimming cost V 7 bases and J 5 bases, with 14 bases left between them. Germline CDR1 reads SNHLY; CDR2 reads FYNNEI. DNA for the CDR3: TGTGCCAGCATGCGCGACTCGGACGAGACCCAGTACTTC. Translation: CASMRDSDETQYF.

This CDR3 is CASSPFVGTSSSGANVLTF. CDR3 sequence (DNA): TGTGCCAGCAGCCCTTTTGTGGGGACTAGCAGCTCTGGGGCCAACGTCCTGACTTTC. The chain has TRBV14 and TRBJ2-6, with TRBD2 identical over 9 bases. The CDR3 has 19 amino acids. Per germline, CDR1 SGHDN and CDR2 FVKESK. V was pared by 4 bases and J by 0 bases, with 10 bases of the junction left unmatched.

The chain is built from TRBV12-3 or TRBV12-4 and TRBJ1-1; D not certain. Trimming removed 3 bases at V and 5 bases at J, with 4 bases between. The length of the CDR3 is 11 residues. The CDR3 reads CASSLATEAFF. Written as DNA, the CDR3 is TGTGCCAGCAGTTTGGCGACTGAAGCTTTCTTT.

This clone turned up a few times. V is TRBV6-5 and J is TRBJ2-5, with unresolved D. V lost 6 bases, J lost 1 base, and 9 bases lay in between. CDR3 length equals 13 residues. CDR1 MNHEY and CDR2 SVGAGI come from the germline V gene. CDR3 sequence (DNA): TGTGCCAGCAGGCCTGACTTCCAAGAGACCCAGTACTTC. This codes for CASRPDFQETQYF.

The chain carries TRBV20-1 and TRBJ1-2; perhaps TRBD1 as D (6 bases). The V gene's germline CDR1 is DFQATT and CDR2 SNEGSKA (reference sequence). This CDR3 contains 11 residues. The CDR3 loop reads CRGGGDYGYTF. CDR3 nucleotides: TGCAGGGGAGGGGGAGACTATGGCTACACCTTC.

V and J are TRBV3-1 (or the pseudogene TRBV3-2) and TRBJ2-7; D not certain. Trimming took off 3 bases at V and 1 base at J, with 10 bases between the two ends. The CDR3 covers 14 residues. The germline gives CDR1 LGHDT, CDR2 YNNKEL (reference sequence). CDR3 sequence reads: CASSHAVGSYEQYF. The CDR3 DNA reads as TGTGCCAGCAGCCATGCGGTTGGATCCTACGAGCAGTACTTC.